This T cell receptor (beta chain) was recovered during a study of siplizumab effects on memory and regulatory T cells. Regarding this clone: Its cognate antigen is unknown. Germline and junction disagree at one end, which may indicate a read error.

Cells from the mixed lymphocyte reaction underwent coculture for five to six days at 37 degrees C. The germline V gene has CDR1 DFQATT and CDR2 SNEGSKA (reference sequence). The CDR3 is 11 amino acids. Roughly 92,000 TCR templates per sample were assayed. TCRdb's table, derived via immunoSEQ multiplex PCR, lists solely in-frame clones and lacks some. The sample comprises about 18,000 clones, around 40% of which are singletons, and under 7% rests with the top ten. The sequence derives from a human donor in good health; the cells came from an allogeneic mixed lymphocyte reaction. Some clones in this sample may be carry-over from other donors' samples. The sample consisted of CFSE-low (dividing) CD4+ T cells sorted from an allogeneic mixed lymphocyte reaction. The chain employs TRBV20-1 and TRBJ1-2, with D hard to call. The CDR3 sequence is CSARDSTSAPF. CDR3 sequence (DNA): TGCAGTGCTAGAGATTCGACATCGGCTCCCTTC.